Shown below are 27 T cell receptor beta chains from a single sample sequenced in a study of cytomegalovirus exposure and HLA in healthy donors. The PCR was carried out with 60 Vbeta primers and 13 Jbeta primers. The table came from immunoSEQ multiplex PCR; TCRdb's copy has only in-frame clones and leaves some out. Here the sample spans 100,000 to 150,000 clones, 81% being singletons. Material: PBMCs. The receptors stem from a man in his late teens or twenties in good health and CMV-seronegative.

The chain links TRBV27 to TRBJ2-7; TRBD1 might be the D (6 bases). The germline V gene encodes CDR1 MNHEY and CDR2 SMNVEV (reference sequence). This CDR3 region has 13 residues. V lost 3 bases and J 6 bases, leaving 12 bases between the germline ends. This chain's CDR3 is CASSLGTLPEQYF. CDR3 nucleotides: TGTGCCAGCAGTTTGGGGACACTGCCCGAGCAGTACTTC.

The chain is built from TRBV2 and TRBJ2-7; 12 bases align to TRBD1. Germline CDR1 SNHLY, CDR2 FYNNEI. The CDR3 contains 15 residues. The trim removed 6 bases at V and 6 bases at J, leaving 9 bases unmatched. CDR3 nucleotide sequence: TGTGCCAGCAGAGTTACCGGGACAGGGGGCCTCGAGCAGTACTTC. As protein: CASRVTGTGGLEQYF.

The J gene is TRBJ2-3, the V gene TRBV7-9; 7 nucleotides align to TRBD2. J gave up 1 base and V 0 bases, and 1 base lay outside the gene matches. Germline CDR1 and CDR2: SEHNR and FQNEAQ (reference sequence). The CDR3 covers 15 residues. The CDR3 DNA sequence: TGTGCCAGCAGCTTAGCAACTAGCGGCACAGATACGCAGTATTTT. Its protein product is CASSLATSGTDTQYF.

V gene TRBV6-5 combines with J gene TRBJ1-1; D might be TRBD1 (5 bases). CDR3 length equals 15 residues. From germline, CDR1 is MNHEY and CDR2 SVGAGI. Trimming removed 0 bases at V and 5 bases at J, with 13 bases between. In DNA form, the CDR3 reads TGTGCCAGCAGTTACTCCGCAGGCGGGGGGACTGAAGCTTTCTTT. Translation gives CASSYSAGGGTEAFF.

The chain carries TRBV6-5 and TRBJ1-2; D is possibly TRBD1 (6 bases). Per the germline V gene, CDR1 is MNHEY and CDR2 is SVGAGI. V lost 6 bases and J lost 4, with 18 bases in between. This CDR3 contains 15 residues. The CDR3 spells CASRPTPTGSYGYTF. The CDR3, as DNA: TGTGCCAGCAGGCCCACCCCTACAGGGTCCTATGGCTACACCTTC.

The chain joins TRBV5-1 to TRBJ1-2; the D gene is possibly TRBD1 (6 bases). This CDR3 has 15 residues. The V and J ends lost 3 bases and 4 bases respectively, with 16 bases between them. Germline loops: CDR1 SGHRS, CDR2 YFSETQ. This CDR3 reads CASSSVPGTPYGYTF. CDR3 coding DNA: TGCGCCAGCAGCTCAGTACCCGGGACACCCTATGGCTACACCTTC.

The genes are TRBV4-2 and TRBJ2-5; 11 bases map to TRBD2. This CDR3 comprises 17 residues. CDR1 is LGHNA and CDR2 is YNFKEQ in the germline V gene. Trimming cost V 4 bases and J 2 bases; bases outside gene matches: 9. The CDR3 nucleotides read TGTGCCAGCAGCCCGCTCCTAGCGGGGGGTCGTCAAGAGACCCAGTACTTC. Translated: CASSPLLAGGRQETQYF.

V is TRBV6-5 and J is TRBJ1-1; D is unclear. The CDR3 spans 15 residues. Germline CDR1 MNHEY, CDR2 SVGAGI. The V end lost 6 bases, the J end lost 0 bases, and 14 bases lay between the germline ends. The CDR3, as DNA: TGTGCCAGCAGCGCCAGGACTAATATGAACACTGAAGCTTTCTTT. As protein: CASSARTNMNTEAFF.

The chain couples TRBV7-2 to TRBJ2-2, with 10 bases aligning to TRBD2. The CDR3 spans 16 residues. J lost 3 bases, V lost 2 bases, and 3 bases had no gene match. The germline V gene encodes CDR1 SGHTA and CDR2 FQGNSA. The CDR3, as DNA: TGTGCCAGCAGCTTATCTAGCGGGGGTTACACCGGGGAGCTGTTTTTT. This codes for CASSLSSGGYTGELFF.

This clone was recorded a few times. The V call is TRBV10-1, the J call TRBJ2-3; D ambiguous. CDR1 and CDR2 (germline): WNHNN, SYGVQD (reference sequence). CDR3 length equals 15 residues. The V end lost 3 bases, the J end lost 4 bases, and 14 bases lay between the germline ends. The CDR3 protein is CASSEYPRVPDTQYF. CDR3 nucleotide sequence: TGCGCCAGCAGTGAATACCCCCGGGTCCCAGATACGCAGTATTTT.

The chain couples TRBV25-1 to TRBJ2-5, with 9 bases that match TRBD2. This CDR3 spans 15 amino acids. V lost 3 bases to trimming and J lost 3 bases; unmatched junction nucleotides: 5. CDR1 MGHDK and CDR2 SYGVNS come from the germline V gene. In DNA form, the CDR3 reads TGTGCCAGCAGTGACGCGGGGGGGGCCGAAGAGACCCAGTACTTC. Protein product: CASSDAGGAEETQYF.

The chain joins TRBV2 to TRBJ2-1; 14 bases match TRBD2. The CDR3 consists of 14 residues. CDR1 and CDR2 from the germline V gene are SNHLY and FYNNEI. V dropped 4 bases and J dropped 12; count of bases not matched to a gene: 5. The CDR3 bases are TGTGCCAGCAGTGGACTAGCGGGGGGGCCTGGGCAGTTCTTC. Amino acid sequence: CASSGLAGGPGQFF.

CDR3 nucleotide sequence: TGTGCCAGCACCGTAACAGGGATGAACAATCAGCCCCAGCATTTT. As protein: CASTVTGMNNQPQHF. The rearrangement links TRBV7-2 to TRBJ1-5; a weak D match, TRBD1 (6 bases). The CDR3 covers 15 residues. V was trimmed by 7 bases and J by 3 bases, leaving 16 bases between them. Germline V lookup: CDR1 SGHTA, CDR2 FQGNSA.

The chain couples TRBV14 to TRBJ2-1; possibly TRBD2 for D (5 bases). CDR3 length: 16 amino acids. Deletions cut 4 bases from V and 4 bases from J, with 17 bases between. The germline gives CDR1 SGHDN, CDR2 FVKESK. CDR3 sequence: CASSPPAGITYNEQFF. In DNA, the CDR3 is TGTGCCAGCAGCCCTCCCGCCGGGATCACGTACAATGAGCAGTTCTTC.

This chain links TRBV5-4 with TRBJ1-4; 9 positions agree with TRBD1. CDR1 and CDR2 from the germline V gene are SGHNT and YYREEE (reference sequence). The ends lost 4 bases at V and 8 bases at J; junction bases unmatched: 9. The length of the CDR3 is 15 residues. CDR3 residues: CASSRGSGQGEKLFF. CDR3 DNA: TGTGCCAGCAGCCGGGGGTCGGGACAGGGAGAAAAACTGTTTTTT. Supplemented by reference TRBV5-4 and TRBJ1-4, the full variable domain reads ETGVTQSPTHLIKTRGQQVTLRCSSQSGHNTVSWYQQALGQGPQFIFQYYREEENGRGNFPPRFSGLQFPNYSSELNVNALELDDSALYLCASSRGSGQGEKLFFGSGTQLSVL.

V gene TRBV9 combines with J gene TRBJ2-1; TRBD2 agrees at 9 bases. The ends lost 0 bases at V and 8 bases at J; junction bases unmatched: 3. The CDR3 is made up of 14 amino acids. Germline values: CDR1 SGDLS, CDR2 YYNGEE. DNA of the CDR3: TGTGCCAGCAGCGTAGAAGGGACTAGCTATGAGCAGTTCTTC. It is translated as CASSVEGTSYEQFF.

The chain uses TRBV15 and TRBJ1-1; D gene ambiguous. This CDR3 region has 15 residues. Germline V gene data show CDR1 as LNHNV and CDR2 as YYDKDF (reference sequence). Trimming left V 0 bases short and J 0 bases short, with 8 bases between. This CDR3 is CATSRDWHMNTEAFF. The CDR3 DNA follows: TGTGCCACCAGCAGAGATTGGCACATGAACACTGAAGCTTTCTTT.

This clone was seen just once. The CDR3 DNA reads as TGTGCCAGCAGCTTACGCGGGGGGGCGAGAAATGAGCAGTTCTTC. Translating gives CASSLRGGARNEQFF. The chain combines TRBV5-6 with TRBJ2-1, with 9 bases aligning to TRBD2. V shed 2 bases and J 7 bases; nucleotides not matched to a gene: 7. The CDR3 is made up of 15 amino acids. Germline CDR1 is SGHDT and CDR2 is YYEEEE.

V and J are TRBV5-1 and TRBJ2-5; D not resolved. Germline values: CDR1 SGHRS, CDR2 YFSETQ. The V gene lost 0 bases and the J gene lost 3 bases, with 12 bases spanning the gap. The CDR3 is made up of 15 amino acids. This chain's CDR3 is CASSLGMRDEETQYF. DNA for the CDR3: TGCGCCAGCAGCTTGGGAATGCGTGATGAAGAGACCCAGTACTTC.

The CDR3 DNA is TGTGCCAGCAGTTACTCGCGGGGGGTAGCGTCACCCCTCCACTTT. It encodes CASSYSRGVASPLHF. The chain has TRBV6-5 and TRBJ1-6, with a tentative D call TRBD1 (5 bases). The length of the CDR3 is 15 residues. Trimming stripped 0 bases from V and 10 bases from J, with 13 bases between. The germline V gene encodes CDR1 MNHEY and CDR2 SVGAGI.

Notes on this clone: Sequence at one end of the junction differs from germline and may be a read error. The V gene is TRBV27, the J gene TRBJ2-7, with D possibly TRBD1 on 5 matching bases. CDR1 and CDR2 (germline): MNHEY, SMNVEV (reference sequence). The CDR3 spans 18 residues. CDR3 sequence (DNA): TGTGCCAGCAGTTTGCCACCCCCCACAGGTATCAAGCTCTACGGGCAGTACTTC. Protein sequence: CASSLPPPTGIKLYGQYF.

The chain links TRBV7-9 to TRBJ2-7; D gene unclear. CDR3 length equals 12 residues. Germline assignment: CDR1 SEHNR and CDR2 FQNEAQ (reference sequence). Trimming shortened V by 3 bases and J by 5 bases, and 8 bases separated the two germline ends. CDR3 sequence: CASSLKRDEQYF. As DNA, the CDR3 is TGTGCCAGCAGCTTGAAACGGGACGAGCAGTACTTC.

V gene TRBV6-5 combines with J gene TRBJ1-2; 8 bases align to TRBD1. The CDR3 contains 13 residues. Germline V gene sequence: CDR1 MNHEY, CDR2 SVGAGI. V shed 6 bases and J 6 bases; nucleotides not matched to a gene: 6. The CDR3 is CASRAGGVHGYTF. The CDR3 DNA sequence: TGTGCCAGCAGGGCAGGGGGCGTCCATGGCTACACCTTC.

This clone has only one observation. V and J are TRBV4-3 and TRBJ2-1, with 13 bases identical to TRBD2. This CDR3 has 14 residues. Germline CDR1 reads LGHNA; CDR2 reads YSLEER. V dropped 4 bases and J dropped 10; count of bases not matched to a gene: 4. In DNA form, the CDR3 reads TGCGCCAGCAGCCGGACTAGCGGGGGCCACGAGCAGTTCTTC. The encoded protein is CASSRTSGGHEQFF.

This chain uses TRBV6-1 with TRBJ1-6; D might be TRBD1 (5 bases). This CDR3 is 15 amino acids long. The germline V and J ends were trimmed by 2 bases and 9 bases, with 14 bases remaining between them. Germline CDR1 is MNHNS and CDR2 is SASEGT. The CDR3 bases are TGTGCCAGCAGTGAAACGAGGCAGGGAGGTTCACCCCTCCACTTT. Amino acids: CASSETRQGGSPLHF.

This clone came up once. The J gene is TRBJ1-6, the V gene TRBV5-6, with D tentatively TRBD1 (5 bases). The V gene's germline CDR1 is SGHDT and CDR2 YYEEEE. The CDR3 length is 15 residues. Deletions cut 0 bases from V and 6 bases from J, with 10 bases between. As DNA, the CDR3 is TGTGCCAGCAGCTTGGGGGGCTTACCTAATTCACCCCTCCACTTT. Protein product: CASSLGGLPNSPLHF.

The V call is TRBV15, the J call TRBJ2-1; TRBD1 matches 7 bases. Looked up from germline, CDR1 is LNHNV and CDR2 is YYDKDF (reference sequence). This CDR3 has 14 amino acids. The trim removed 5 bases at V and 4 bases at J, leaving 5 bases unmatched. Written as DNA, the CDR3 is TGTGCCACCAGCCAAGGACAGGCTTACAATGAGCAGTTCTTC. The encoded protein is CATSQGQAYNEQFF. Supplemented by reference TRBV15 and TRBJ2-1, the full variable domain reads DAMVIQNPRYQVTQFGKPVTLSCSQTLNHNVMYWYQQKSSQAPKLLFHYYDKDFNNEADTPDNFQSRRPNTSFCFLDIRSPGLGDTAMYLCATSQGQAYNEQFFGPGTRLTVL.